These 10 T cell receptor beta chains came from one sample sequenced in a study of early T cells in non-severe SARS-CoV-2 infection. One entry per CDR3 protein, called by TCRdb with MiXCR from the 5' RACE reads. The table shows 56,000 or so distinct CDR3 sequences, with over 13% occurring only once. Material: whole blood, obtained at baseline. The receptors come from an adult who was a healthcare worker with PCR-confirmed SARS-CoV-2 infection or an uninfected control (not recorded which).

V usage is TRBV5-4 and J usage is TRBJ2-7; TRBD2 might be the D (7 bases). Germline V gene data show CDR1 as SGHNT and CDR2 as YYREEE (reference sequence). This CDR3 comprises 13 residues. The ends were cut back, 5 bases at V and 5 bases at J, with 14 bases in the middle. The DNA for the CDR3 is TGTGCCAGCAGACAGCGGGACATAAACGAGCAGTACTTC. Protein product: CASRQRDINEQYF.

CDR3 coding DNA: TGCAGCGTTACGGGACTAGCGGGAGTCTACGAGCAGTACTTC. Translating it yields CSVTGLAGVYEQYF. The chain employs TRBV29-1 and TRBJ2-7; 14 bases are shared with TRBD2. CDR1 is SQVTM, CDR2 ANQGSEA, per germline. Trimming at V came to 5 bases and at J to 3 bases, leaving 3 bases not matched to a gene. This CDR3 is built from 14 residues.

The chain carries TRBV5-1 and TRBJ1-2; the D gene is possibly TRBD1 (6 bases). The CDR3 sequence is 15 residues long. Germline V CDR1 and CDR2: SGHRS, YFSETQ. V shed 4 bases and J shed 3 bases, with 16 bases lying between them. DNA of the CDR3: TGCGCCAGCAGCCTAGAACCGGGACACTACTATGGCTACACCTTC. Translated, it gives CASSLEPGHYYGYTF.

The rearrangement joins TRBV20-1 to TRBJ2-3; D not resolved. Trimming removed 4 bases from V and 4 bases from J, with 9 bases in between. CDR3 size: 12 residues. Germline CDR1 and CDR2: DFQATT and SNEGSKA (reference sequence). The CDR3 region is CSAKPSSDTQYF. The CDR3, as DNA: TGCAGTGCTAAACCCTCTTCAGATACGCAGTATTTT.

Ten or more counts support this clonotype. CDR3 bases: TGCGCCAGCAGTGATTCCGGGACAGGGGGAATCGATGAGCAGTTCTTC. As protein: CASSDSGTGGIDEQFF. The J gene is TRBJ2-1, the V gene TRBV10-1; TRBD1 matches at 11 bases. Per the germline V gene, CDR1 is WNHNN and CDR2 is SYGVQD (reference sequence). The CDR3 consists of 16 residues. V gave up 3 bases and J gave up 8 bases; unmatched junction bases: 9.

Relative to its sample, this clonotype is medium-sized. The chain uses TRBV2 and TRBJ2-3, with D unclear. CDR1 and CDR2 from the germline V gene are SNHLY and FYNNEI. The CDR3 sequence is 13 residues long. Deletions cut 7 bases from V and 0 bases from J, with 8 bases between. In DNA, the CDR3 is TGTGCCAGCATGGTCTCCAGCACAGATACGCAGTATTTT. It translates to CASMVSSTDTQYF.

A few counts support this clonotype. The gene calls are TRBV20-1 and TRBJ1-2; a weak D match, TRBD1 (5 bases). The V and J ends lost 2 bases and 8 bases respectively, with 15 bases between them. Germline assignment: CDR1 DFQATT and CDR2 SNEGSKA (reference sequence). The CDR3 is made up of 13 amino acids. Here the CDR3 DNA reads TGCAGTGCTAGAAAGGGTCGGGGACGCGGCTACACCTTC. Its translation: CSARKGRGRGYTF.

This clonotype came up a few times. This rearrangement joins TRBV6-1 to TRBJ1-3, with D maybe TRBD1 (5 bases). The V gene's germline CDR1 is MNHNS and CDR2 SASEGT. The CDR3 is 18 amino acids. Trimming left V 2 bases short and J 4 bases short, with 21 bases between. CDR3 nucleotides: TGTGCCAGCAGTGAACGGGGACGGCGCCAGACAGTCGGAAACACCATATATTTT. This sequence encodes CASSERGRRQTVGNTIYF.

Ten or more counts support this clonotype. The rearrangement uses TRBV7-9 and TRBJ2-1; 8 positions match TRBD2. This CDR3 has 11 amino acids. Looked up from germline, CDR1 is SEHNR and CDR2 is FQNEAQ (reference sequence). With V trimmed by 5 bases and J by 15 bases, 6 bases remained unmatched. The CDR3 nucleotides read TGTGCCAGCAGCGCGGGGACTAGTGCGTTCTTC. Residues: CASSAGTSAFF. Full variable domain (missing parts from reference TRBV7-9 and TRBJ2-1): DTGVSQNPRHKITKRGQNVTFRCDPISEHNRLYWYRQTLGQGPEFLTYFQNEAQLEKSRLLSDRFSAERPKGSFSTLEIQRTEQGDSAMYLCASSAGTSAFFGPGTRLTVL.

This sequence joins TRBV7-9 and TRBJ2-5, with 7 bases identical to TRBD2. From germline, CDR1 is SEHNR and CDR2 FQNEAQ (reference sequence). V was clipped by 0 bases and J by 2 bases; unmatched bases: 0. The CDR3 consists of 14 residues. The CDR3 bases are TGTGCCAGCAGCTTAGCGGGACTACAAGAGACCCAGTACTTC. It yields the protein CASSLAGLQETQYF.